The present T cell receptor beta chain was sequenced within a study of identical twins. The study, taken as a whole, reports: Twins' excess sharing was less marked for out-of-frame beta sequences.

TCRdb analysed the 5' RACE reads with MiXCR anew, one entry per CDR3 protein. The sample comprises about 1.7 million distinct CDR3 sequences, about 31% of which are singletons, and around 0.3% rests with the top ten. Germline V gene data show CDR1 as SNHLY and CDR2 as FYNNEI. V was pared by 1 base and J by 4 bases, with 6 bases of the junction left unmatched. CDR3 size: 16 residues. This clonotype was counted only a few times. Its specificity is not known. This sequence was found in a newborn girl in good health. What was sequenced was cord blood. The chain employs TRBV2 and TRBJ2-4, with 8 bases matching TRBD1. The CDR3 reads CASSEGAGGGKNIQYF. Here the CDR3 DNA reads TGTGCCAGCAGTGAAGGGGCAGGGGGCGGGAAAAACATTCAGTACTTC. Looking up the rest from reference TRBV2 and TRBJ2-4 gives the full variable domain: EPEVTQTPSHQVTQMGQEVILRCVPISNHLYFYWYRQILGQKVEFLVSFYNNEISEKSEIFDDQFSVERPDGSNFTLKIRSTKLEDSAMYFCASSEGAGGGKNIQYFGAGTRLSVL.